One sample yielded the 4 T cell receptor beta chains listed below, sequenced in a study of vaccination effects on CD4 cells after COVID-19. Using immunoSEQ multiplex PCR, the repertoire was profiled, and TCRdb retains in-frame clones only, with some absent. The sample carries around 25,000 clones, around three quarters recorded once. No antigen has been assigned to these receptors. Antigen-specific CD4+ T cells were expanded (with viral peptide pools) by the ViraFEST assay ahead of sequencing. Culture lasted over 9 days before CD4+ T cell isolation. The vaccine recipients had no prior SARS-CoV-2 infection, with negative nucleocapsid antibodies. The material sequenced was CD4+ T cells from PBMCs cultured with SARS-CoV-2 spike peptides, taken before COVID-19 vaccination. The receptor source for this set is a human donor who received a COVID-19 vaccine.

The V and J genes are TRBV5-6 and TRBJ1-2, with 7 nucleotides matching TRBD1. With V trimmed by 2 bases and J by 2 bases, 3 bases remained unmatched. CDR3 length: 14 residues. Germline lookup yields CDR1 SGHDT and CDR2 YYEEEE. CDR3 in DNA: TGTGCCAGCAGCTTCTCACAGGGGAACTATGGCTACACCTTC. It encodes CASSFSQGNYGYTF. The variable domain in full, completed from reference TRBV5-6 and TRBJ1-2, reads DAGVTQSPTHLIKTRGQQVTLRCSPKSGHDTVSWYQQALGQGPQFIFQYYEEEERQRGNFPDRFSGHQFPNYSSELNVNALLLGDSALYLCASSFSQGNYGYTFGSGTRLTVV.

The J gene is TRBJ2-3, the V gene TRBV5-1; D unclear. Germline lookup yields CDR1 SGHRS and CDR2 YFSETQ. V was clipped by 0 bases and J by 5 bases, with 16 bases between them. This CDR3 has 16 amino acids. The CDR3 reads CASSLGRRTSLDTQYF. CDR3 bases: TGCGCCAGCAGCTTGGGGCGCCGGACGTCCTTAGATACGCAGTATTTT.

This clone was detected only a few times. CDR3: CASSFREGDTEAFF. CDR3 sequence (DNA): TGTGCCAGCAGCTTCAGGGAAGGGGACACTGAAGCTTTCTTT. This chain uses TRBV3-1 (or the pseudogene TRBV3-2) with TRBJ1-1; D is perhaps TRBD1 (5 bases). Germline values: CDR1 LGHDT, CDR2 YNNKEL (reference sequence). V was cut by 5 bases and J by 3 bases, with 13 bases left in between. The CDR3 loop spans 14 amino acids.

Worth noting for this clone: Other nucleotide sequences from this sample produce the same CDR3. V is TRBV15 and J is TRBJ2-3; no definite D call. CDR3 size: 12 residues. Trimming took off 0 bases at V and 3 bases at J, with 1 base between the two ends. Germline V lookup: CDR1 LNHNV, CDR2 YYDKDF (reference sequence). For the CDR3, the DNA is TGTGCCACCAGCAGAGATACAGATACGCAGTATTTT. Translation gives CATSRDTDTQYF.